The clone carrying this T cell receptor (beta chain) was counted only a few times. These data come from a study of T-cell memory formation after mild COVID-19. Using its own MiXCR run on the 5' RACE reads, TCRdb lists one record per CDR3 protein. The sample yields about 240,000 distinct CDR3 sequences, around 10% seen once. The sample consisted of PBMCs or a T cell subset sorted from them (not recorded which). This clonotype was sampled from a man between 18 and 35 years old who had mild COVID-19 (a few samples of this study predate the infection). Cell type and time point are not known.

The CDR3 here is CASSSRGLAGGKTYEQYF. The CDR3, as DNA: TGTGCCAGCAGCTCTAGGGGGTTAGCGGGAGGAAAAACCTACGAGCAGTACTTC. This chain links TRBV7-2 with TRBJ2-7; 10 bases are a match to TRBD2. This CDR3 has 18 residues. Trimming took 4 bases from V and 2 from J; bases not matched to a gene: 14. Germline CDR1 and CDR2: SGHTA and FQGNSA.